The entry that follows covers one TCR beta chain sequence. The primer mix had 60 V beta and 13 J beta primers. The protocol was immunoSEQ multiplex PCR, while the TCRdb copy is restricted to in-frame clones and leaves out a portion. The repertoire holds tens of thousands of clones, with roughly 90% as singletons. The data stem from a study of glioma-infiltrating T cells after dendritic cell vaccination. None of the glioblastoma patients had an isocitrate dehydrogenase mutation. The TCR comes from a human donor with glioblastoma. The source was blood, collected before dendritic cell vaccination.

CDR3 protein: CASSLGDRPNTEKLFF. DNA of the CDR3: TGTGCCAGCAGCTTAGGGGACAGGCCAAATACGGAAAAACTGTTTTTT. The chain recombines TRBV11-2 with TRBJ1-4; TRBD1 agrees at 8 bases. Trimming at V came to 1 base and at J to 8 bases, leaving 9 bases not matched to a gene. The CDR3 is made up of 16 amino acids. Germline V gene lookup returns CDR1 SGHAT and CDR2 FQNNGV. Full variable domain (rest looked up from reference TRBV11-2 and TRBJ1-4): EAGVAQSPRYKIIEKRQSVAFWCNPISGHATLYWYQQILGQGPKLLIQFQNNGVVDDSQLPKDRFSAERLKGVDSTLKIQPAKLEDSAVYLCASSLGDRPNTEKLFFGSGTQLSVL.